There are many counts of the clone carrying this TCR beta chain. TCR beta CDR3 regions were amplified from RNA. First-round RT-PCR targeting the TCR CDR3 was performed with the HTBI primer set. A single record per CDR3 protein comes from TCRdb applying MiXCR to the multiplex PCR reads. This table holds hundreds of thousands of distinct CDR3 sequences, 15% found once. The data derive from a study of T cells in Graves' hyperthyroidism and ophthalmopathy. Uncontrolled infections, other autoimmune diseases, pregnancy or lactation led to exclusion of patients. The trim removed 7 bases at V and 5 bases at J, leaving 4 bases unmatched. The CDR3 length is 14 residues. Germline CDR1 is SGHRS and CDR2 is YFSETQ.

V and J are TRBV5-1 and TRBJ1-6; 9 nucleotides match TRBD1. The receptor was derived from an older woman with Graves' ophthalmopathy. What was sequenced was blood. The CDR3 DNA reads TGCGCCAGCGGGACAGGGTCGAATAATTCACCCCTCCACTTT. Translating it yields CASGTGSNNSPLHF.